Listed below are T cell receptor beta chains from one sample, sequenced in a study of blood T cell repertoires in COVID-19. Only in-frame clones appear in the TCRdb table, and some are missing; sequencing was by immunoSEQ multiplex PCR. The sample yields 250,000 to 300,000 clones, 75% to 90% seen once. Sequencing input: peripheral blood. Source of these receptors: a woman aged 45-59 years who had recovered from COVID-19. CDR3s include the opening cysteine and the closing phenylalanine or tryptophan. D genes are given only for firm matches. Size is omitted from some rows. Given values are once, few, many or a class for expanded clones.

v_call: TRBV27
d_call: .
j_call: TRBJ2-3
cdr3_length: 15
clone_size: once
cdr3_aa: CASSFGQGSTDTQYF
cdr3_nt: TGTGCCAGCAGTTTCGGGCAGGGAAGCACAGATACGCAGTATTTT

v_call: TRBV19
d_call: .
j_call: TRBJ1-1
cdr3_length: 17
clone_size: .
cdr3_aa: CASSQRGIYYANTEAFF
cdr3_nt: TGTGCCAGTAGTCAGAGGGGGATCTATTACGCCAACACTGAAGCTTTCTTT

v_call: TRBV6-5
d_call: .
j_call: TRBJ1-2
cdr3_length: 14
clone_size: .
cdr3_aa: CASTQGNRVGGYTF
cdr3_nt: TGTGCCAGCACCCAGGGCAACAGGGTGGGTGGCTACACCTTC

v_call: TRBV4-1
d_call: TRBD1
j_call: TRBJ1-2
cdr3_length: 17
clone_size: .
cdr3_aa: CASSHTPGQGFNYGYTF
cdr3_nt: TGCGCCAGCAGCCATACACCGGGACAGGGGTTTAACTATGGCTACACCTTC

v_call: TRBV2
d_call: .
j_call: TRBJ1-3
cdr3_length: 13
clone_size: .
cdr3_aa: CASIAGPGNTIYF
cdr3_nt: TGTGCCAGCATAGCAGGGCCTGGAAACACCATATATTTT

v_call: TRBV11-2
d_call: TRBD1
j_call: TRBJ2-7
cdr3_length: 15
clone_size: .
cdr3_aa: CASSYDPGQIYEQYF
cdr3_nt: TGTGCCAGCAGCTACGACCCGGGACAGATCTACGAGCAGTACTTC

v_call: TRBV6-2/TRBV6-3
d_call: .
j_call: TRBJ1-6
cdr3_length: 14
clone_size: .
cdr3_aa: CASSSPGQNSPLHF
cdr3_nt: TGTGCCAGCAGTTCGCCGGGACAAAACTCACCCCTCCACTTT

v_call: TRBV11-2
d_call: TRBD1
j_call: TRBJ1-5
cdr3_length: 15
clone_size: .
cdr3_aa: CASSRGQGIPQPQHF
cdr3_nt: TGTGCCAGCAGCCGGGGACAGGGGATACCTCAGCCCCAGCATTTT

v_call: TRBV4-3
d_call: TRBD1
j_call: TRBJ1-1
cdr3_length: 13
clone_size: .
cdr3_aa: CASSLQGVTEAFF
cdr3_nt: TGCGCCAGCAGCCTACAGGGGGTTACTGAAGCTTTCTTT

v_call: TRBV2
d_call: TRBD1
j_call: TRBJ1-1
cdr3_length: 14
clone_size: .
cdr3_aa: CASSETGIGPEAFF
cdr3_nt: TGTGCCAGCAGTGAGACAGGGATCGGGCCTGAAGCTTTCTTT

v_call: TRBV7-9
d_call: .
j_call: TRBJ2-1
cdr3_length: 14
clone_size: .
cdr3_aa: CASSLEGLGREQFF
cdr3_nt: TGTGCCAGCAGCTTGGAGGGGCTAGGTCGGGAGCAGTTCTTC

v_call: TRBV19
d_call: .
j_call: TRBJ1-2
cdr3_length: 12
clone_size: .
cdr3_aa: CASSRGSYGYTF
cdr3_nt: TGTGCCAGTAGTAGGGGCAGCTATGGCTACACCTTC

v_call: TRBV12-2
d_call: .
j_call: TRBJ2-7
cdr3_length: 15
clone_size: .
cdr3_aa: CASRLEGTGSYEQYF
cdr3_nt: TGTGCAAGTCGCTTAGAAGGGACAGGATCCTACGAGCAGTACTTC

v_call: TRBV27
d_call: .
j_call: TRBJ1-4
cdr3_length: 15
clone_size: .
cdr3_aa: CASNMSGATNEKLFF
cdr3_nt: TGTGCCAGCAACATGTCGGGGGCAACTAATGAAAAACTGTTTTTT

v_call: TRBV2
d_call: .
j_call: TRBJ2-5
cdr3_length: 13
clone_size: .
cdr3_aa: CASSEIRGETQYF
cdr3_nt: TGTGCCAGCAGTGAAATTAGGGGGGAGACCCAGTACTTC

v_call: TRBV29-1
d_call: TRBD2
j_call: TRBJ2-5
cdr3_length: 14
clone_size: .
cdr3_aa: CSGGGPGQGETQYF
cdr3_nt: TGCAGCGGGGGGGGTCCAGGGCAAGGAGAGACCCAGTACTTC

v_call: TRBV9
d_call: .
j_call: TRBJ1-1
cdr3_length: 13
clone_size: .
cdr3_aa: CASKYSENTEAFF
cdr3_nt: TGTGCCAGCAAGTATTCAGAAAACACTGAAGCTTTCTTT

v_call: TRBV18
d_call: .
j_call: TRBJ2-2
cdr3_length: 15
clone_size: .
cdr3_aa: CASSLRNGETGELFF
cdr3_nt: TGTGCCAGCTCCCTACGAAATGGGGAGACCGGGGAGCTGTTTTTT

v_call: TRBV5-4
d_call: TRBD1
j_call: TRBJ1-1
cdr3_length: 16
clone_size: .
cdr3_aa: CASSPGSGTGGTEAFF
cdr3_nt: TGTGCCAGCAGCCCAGGATCCGGGACAGGGGGCACTGAAGCTTTCTTT

v_call: TRBV5-1
d_call: TRBD2
j_call: TRBJ2-5
cdr3_length: 18
clone_size: .
cdr3_aa: CASSLGLLAGGRKETQYF
cdr3_nt: TGCGCCAGCAGCTTGGGGCTACTAGCGGGGGGCAGAAAAGAGACCCAGTACTTC

v_call: TRBV11-3
d_call: .
j_call: TRBJ2-1
cdr3_length: 13
clone_size: once
cdr3_aa: CASSWTGSGEQFF
cdr3_nt: TGTGCCAGCAGCTGGACTGGGTCGGGTGAGCAGTTCTTC

v_call: TRBV7-3
d_call: TRBD1
j_call: TRBJ2-5
cdr3_length: 14
clone_size: .
cdr3_aa: CASSIRDSSMAQYF
cdr3_nt: TGTGCCAGCAGCATCCGGGACAGTTCCATGGCCCAGTACTTC

v_call: TRBV12-5
d_call: .
j_call: TRBJ1-2
cdr3_length: 13
clone_size: .
cdr3_aa: CASGFGGAFGYTF
cdr3_nt: TGTGCTAGTGGTTTCGGGGGGGCCTTTGGCTACACCTTC

v_call: TRBV2
d_call: TRBD1
j_call: TRBJ1-1
cdr3_length: 13
clone_size: .
cdr3_aa: CASSAQGDTEAFF
cdr3_nt: TGTGCCAGCAGTGCTCAGGGGGATACTGAAGCTTTCTTT

v_call: TRBV21-1
d_call: .
j_call: TRBJ1-1
cdr3_length: 14
clone_size: .
cdr3_aa: CATLATGPNNEAFF
cdr3_nt: TGTGCCACCCTCGCGACAGGGCCGAACAATGAAGCTTTCTTT

v_call: TRBV15
d_call: .
j_call: TRBJ1-4
cdr3_length: 16
clone_size: .
cdr3_aa: CATSRDRSTANEKLFF
cdr3_nt: TGTGCCACCAGCAGAGATCGATCTACTGCTAATGAAAAACTGTTTTTT

v_call: TRBV2
d_call: TRBD2
j_call: TRBJ2-1
cdr3_length: 14
clone_size: once
cdr3_aa: CASNGLAGVAEQFF
cdr3_nt: TGTGCCAGCAACGGACTAGCGGGAGTTGCTGAGCAGTTCTTC

v_call: TRBV12-5
d_call: .
j_call: TRBJ2-1
cdr3_length: 18
clone_size: .
cdr3_aa: CASGPSGGNINLYNEQFF
cdr3_nt: TGTGCTAGTGGTCCCTCGGGGGGCAACATCAACCTTTACAATGAGCAGTTCTTC

v_call: TRBV4-3
d_call: .
j_call: TRBJ1-1
cdr3_length: 14
clone_size: once
cdr3_aa: CASSQQRGGTEAFF
cdr3_nt: TGCGCCAGCAGCCAACAAAGGGGAGGCACTGAAGCTTTCTTT

v_call: TRBV28
d_call: .
j_call: TRBJ1-1
cdr3_length: 16
clone_size: few
cdr3_aa: CASSYLGRQTNTEAFF
cdr3_nt: TGTGCCAGCAGCTACCTGGGGCGACAGACGAACACTGAAGCTTTCTTT

v_call: TRBV12-5
d_call: TRBD1
j_call: TRBJ1-2
cdr3_length: 14
clone_size: .
cdr3_aa: CASAPGTGIYGYTF
cdr3_nt: TGTGCTAGTGCCCCCGGGACAGGAATCTATGGCTACACCTTC

v_call: TRBV14
d_call: TRBD2
j_call: TRBJ2-3
cdr3_length: 15
clone_size: .
cdr3_aa: CASSQTAGYRDTQYF
cdr3_nt: TGTGCCAGCAGTCAGACAGCGGGATATCGAGATACGCAGTATTTT

v_call: TRBV6-4
d_call: .
j_call: TRBJ2-4
cdr3_length: 15
clone_size: .
cdr3_aa: CASSVLDRPKDIQYF
cdr3_nt: TGTGCCAGCAGTGTACTTGACAGGCCGAAAGACATTCAGTACTTC

v_call: TRBV25-1
d_call: .
j_call: TRBJ2-5
cdr3_length: 13
clone_size: .
cdr3_aa: CASSAIVSETQYF
cdr3_nt: TGTGCCAGCAGCGCGATAGTTTCCGAGACCCAGTACTTC

v_call: TRBV28
d_call: TRBD1
j_call: TRBJ2-7
cdr3_length: 16
clone_size: .
cdr3_aa: CASSSLGQESSYEQYF
cdr3_nt: TGTGCCAGCAGTTCCCTGGGACAGGAGAGCTCCTACGAGCAGTACTTC

v_call: TRBV19
d_call: .
j_call: TRBJ2-7
cdr3_length: 13
clone_size: .
cdr3_aa: CASSDSPTYEQYF
cdr3_nt: TGTGCCAGTAGTGACAGTCCGACCTACGAGCAGTACTTC

v_call: TRBV6-5
d_call: .
j_call: TRBJ1-1
cdr3_length: 15
clone_size: .
cdr3_aa: CASRPRALTGTEAFF
cdr3_nt: TGTGCCAGCAGGCCTCGGGCGCTAACGGGGACTGAAGCTTTCTTT

v_call: TRBV9
d_call: .
j_call: TRBJ2-7
cdr3_length: 14
clone_size: .
cdr3_aa: CASSVDRARNEQYF
cdr3_nt: TGTGCCAGCAGCGTAGACAGGGCTCGTAACGAGCAGTACTTC

v_call: TRBV11-2
d_call: TRBD2
j_call: TRBJ2-7
cdr3_length: 15
clone_size: .
cdr3_aa: CASSLAGGFSYEQYF
cdr3_nt: TGTGCCAGCAGCTTAGCGGGAGGGTTCTCCTACGAGCAGTACTTC

v_call: TRBV27
d_call: TRBD2
j_call: TRBJ2-1
cdr3_length: 16
clone_size: .
cdr3_aa: CASSLSPPAGGNEQFF
cdr3_nt: TGTGCCAGCAGTCTATCCCCCCCAGCGGGGGGCAATGAGCAGTTCTTC

v_call: TRBV30
d_call: .
j_call: TRBJ2-2
cdr3_length: 13
clone_size: .
cdr3_aa: CAWSPDSPGELFF
cdr3_nt: TGTGCCTGGTCCCCGGACTCCCCTGGGGAGCTGTTTTTT

v_call: TRBV9
d_call: .
j_call: TRBJ2-2
cdr3_length: 15
clone_size: .
cdr3_aa: CASSLRSGFTGELFF
cdr3_nt: TGTGCCAGCAGTCTTCGTAGCGGCTTCACCGGGGAGCTGTTTTTT

v_call: TRBV19
d_call: TRBD1
j_call: TRBJ1-1
cdr3_length: 18
clone_size: .
cdr3_aa: CASSPGRGRISFDTEAFF
cdr3_nt: TGTGCCAGTAGTCCCGGGAGGGGGCGAATATCGTTCGACACTGAAGCTTTCTTT

v_call: TRBV29-1
d_call: .
j_call: TRBJ1-5
cdr3_length: 13
clone_size: .
cdr3_aa: CSVEWDNNQPQHF
cdr3_nt: TGCAGCGTGGAGTGGGACAACAATCAGCCCCAGCATTTT

v_call: TRBV12-5
d_call: TRBD1
j_call: TRBJ1-1
cdr3_length: 16
clone_size: .
cdr3_aa: CASGPGVRGHDTEAFF
cdr3_nt: TGTGCTAGTGGCCCGGGGGTCAGGGGGCACGACACTGAAGCTTTCTTT

v_call: TRBV5-1
d_call: .
j_call: TRBJ1-3
cdr3_length: 16
clone_size: .
cdr3_aa: CASSLAGRGAGNTIYF
cdr3_nt: TGCGCCAGCAGCTTGGCTGGCAGGGGTGCGGGAAACACCATATATTTT

v_call: TRBV10-3
d_call: .
j_call: TRBJ1-1
cdr3_length: 13
clone_size: .
cdr3_aa: CAISESRGTEAFF
cdr3_nt: TGTGCCATCAGTGAGTCAAGGGGCACTGAAGCTTTCTTT

v_call: TRBV5-1
d_call: .
j_call: TRBJ1-1
cdr3_length: 14
clone_size: few
cdr3_aa: CASSLQQGGAEAFF
cdr3_nt: TGCGCCAGCAGCTTACAACAAGGAGGAGCTGAAGCTTTCTTT